This TCR beta chain was obtained from a study of cytomegalovirus exposure and HLA in healthy donors. General study points: The listing of 150 to 200 TCR beta chains classed them as cytomegalovirus-associated.

The CDR3 totals 13 residues. V lost 5 bases and J lost 2, with 9 bases in between. Germline CDR1 and CDR2: MNHEY and SMNVEV (reference sequence). Note on this clone: Its antigen remains unknown.

The PCR was carried out with 60 Vbeta primers and 13 Jbeta primers. The assay was immunoSEQ multiplex PCR, and TCRdb's table has in-frame clones only and misses some. Found here are approximately 96,000 clones; the top ten clones hold around 5%. Sequences were obtained from PBMCs. The source of this sequence is a girl aged 5-17 years in good health and CMV-seropositive. The chain links TRBV27 to TRBJ1-2; D remains ambiguous. The CDR3 sequence is CASSGLRNYGYTF. The CDR3 nucleotides are TGTGCCAGCAGTGGACTTAGGAACTATGGCTACACCTTC.